The 10 T cell receptor beta chains below were found in one sample sequenced in a study of CD8+ T cells in alopecia areata. Sequencing templates came from extracted RNA that was reverse transcribed into cDNA. Using immunoSEQ multiplex PCR, the repertoire was profiled, and TCRdb retains in-frame clones only, with some absent. Of about 170,000 clones listed, about 72% are singletons. The specimen was CD8+ T cells sorted from blood, collected at week 0. The receptors come from a human donor with alopecia areata.

CDR3 bases: TGCGCCAGCAGCTTGGTTGCAGGGTTAACGAACACCGGGGAGCTGTTTTTT. Residues: CASSLVAGLTNTGELFF. The chain employs TRBV5-1 and TRBJ2-2; the D gene is possibly TRBD1 (5 bases). Between the trimmed V and J ends, which lost 0 bases and 0 bases, there was a span of 12 bases. Germline CDR1 and CDR2: SGHRS and YFSETQ. This CDR3 is built from 17 residues.

The chain carries TRBV29-1 and TRBJ1-2, with D perhaps TRBD1 (6 bases). Germline CDR1 reads SQVTM; CDR2 reads ANQGSEA. The CDR3 length is 15 residues. Trimming pared 5 bases from V and 7 bases from J, leaving 23 bases between. The CDR3 DNA reads as TGCAGCGTTTCTTCGGGACAAACCTCCCGTTCTGGCTACACCTTC. It encodes CSVSSGQTSRSGYTF.

The rearrangement uses TRBV11-2 and TRBJ1-5; D is unresolved. V was clipped by 5 bases and J by 4 bases, with 15 bases between them. Germline V CDR1 and CDR2: SGHAT, FQNNGV. The CDR3 has 15 amino acids. The CDR3 here is CASSLRQQQNQPQHF. The CDR3 DNA follows: TGTGCCAGCAGCCTACGGCAGCAGCAAAATCAGCCCCAGCATTTT.

The chain is built from TRBV30 and TRBJ1-6; TRBD1 is a possible D gene (5 bases). The V and J ends lost 1 base and 6 bases respectively, with 7 bases between them. Germline V gene sequence: CDR1 GTSNPN, CDR2 SVGIG (reference sequence). The CDR3 sequence is 13 residues long. The CDR3 loop is CAWSGGGNSPLHF. CDR3 coding DNA: TGTGCCTGGAGTGGGGGGGGTAATTCACCCCTCCACTTT. Supplemented by reference TRBV30 and TRBJ1-6, the full variable domain reads SQTIHQWPATLVQPVGSPLSLECTVEGTSNPNLYWYRQAAGRGLQLLFYSVGIGQISSEVPQNLSASRPQDRQFILSSKKLLLSDSGFYLCAWSGGGNSPLHFGNGTRLTVT.

V usage is TRBV5-1 and J usage is TRBJ1-6; D may be TRBD1 (6 bases). The CDR3 has 14 amino acids. V was shortened by 9 bases and J by 7 bases, with 17 bases between the two germline ends. Germline CDR1 and CDR2: SGHRS and YFSETQ. The CDR3 loop is CATKLNRENSPLHF. In DNA form, the CDR3 reads TGCGCCACCAAGTTAAACAGGGAAAATTCACCCCTCCACTTT.

This clone has only a few counts. Other DNA sequences in this sample translate to the same CDR3. This chain connects TRBV29-1 to TRBJ1-1, with D perhaps TRBD1 (6 bases). Between the trimmed V and J ends, which lost 0 bases and 3 bases, there was a span of 8 bases. Germline loops: CDR1 SQVTM, CDR2 ANQGSEA. The CDR3 covers 13 residues. CDR3 region: CSVEDRGDTEAFF. CDR3 DNA sequence: TGCAGCGTTGAAGACAGGGGCGACACTGAAGCTTTCTTT.

The chain uses TRBV5-1 and TRBJ1-2; D gene uncertain. Per germline, CDR1 SGHRS and CDR2 YFSETQ. V lost 1 base and J 4 bases, leaving 11 bases between the germline ends. The CDR3 length is 14 residues. DNA of the CDR3: TGCGCCAGCAGCTTGACCCCCGGCATCTATGGCTACACCTTC. This codes for CASSLTPGIYGYTF.

The chain links TRBV2 to TRBJ1-4; no firm D call. Trimming shortened V by 8 bases and J by 8 bases, and 6 bases separated the two germline ends. The CDR3 loop spans 10 amino acids. Germline values: CDR1 SNHLY, CDR2 FYNNEI. In DNA, the CDR3 is TGTGCCAGCGACCGGGAAAAACTGTTTTTT. Amino acids: CASDREKLFF.

This clone was recorded a few times. This chain links TRBV4-1 with TRBJ2-3; D perhaps matches TRBD2 (6 bases). Germline values: CDR1 MGHRA, CDR2 YSYEKL. The CDR3 is made up of 14 amino acids. V dropped 4 bases and J dropped 3 bases, with 11 bases sitting between them. The DNA of the CDR3 is TGCGCCAGCAGCCTGGGGCTAGCGACAGATACGCAGTATTTT. It codes for CASSLGLATDTQYF.

V usage is TRBV7-9 and J usage is TRBJ2-5; 7 bases fit TRBD2. With V trimmed by 1 base and J by 3 bases, 5 bases remained unmatched. Germline CDR1 and CDR2: SEHNR and FQNEAQ (reference sequence). The CDR3 totals 15 residues. CDR3: CASSLGRGNEETQYF. In DNA form, the CDR3 reads TGTGCCAGCAGCTTAGGGCGGGGGAATGAAGAGACCCAGTACTTC.